This TCR beta chain was observed in a study of CD4+ T cells in melanoma. Only in-frame clones appear in the TCRdb table, and some are missing; sequencing was by immunoSEQ multiplex PCR. This table has tens of thousands of clones, around 80% appearing once. The CDR3 totals 13 residues. With 5 bases clipped from V and 10 bases from J, the junction kept 6 bases outside the gene matches. Germline loops: CDR1 SGHAT, CDR2 FQNNGV. The clonotype comes from a human donor with melanoma. The genes are TRBV11-2 and TRBJ2-1, with TRBD2 matching 9 bases. The CDR3 DNA sequence: TGTGCCAGCAGCCCACCTAGCGGGGTGGAGCAGTTCTTC. Residues: CASSPPSGVEQFF.